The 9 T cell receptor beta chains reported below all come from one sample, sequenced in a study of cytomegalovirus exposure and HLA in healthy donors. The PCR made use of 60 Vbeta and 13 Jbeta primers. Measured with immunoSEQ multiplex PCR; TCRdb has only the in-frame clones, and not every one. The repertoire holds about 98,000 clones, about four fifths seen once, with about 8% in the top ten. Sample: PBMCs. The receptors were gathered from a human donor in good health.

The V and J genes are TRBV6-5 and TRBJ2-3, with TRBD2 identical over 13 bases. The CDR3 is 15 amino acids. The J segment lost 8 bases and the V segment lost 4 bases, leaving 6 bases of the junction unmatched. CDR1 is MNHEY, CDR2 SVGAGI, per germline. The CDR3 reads CASSSDTSGRGTQYF. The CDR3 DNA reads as TGTGCCAGCAGTTCCGATACTAGCGGGAGGGGTACGCAGTATTTT.

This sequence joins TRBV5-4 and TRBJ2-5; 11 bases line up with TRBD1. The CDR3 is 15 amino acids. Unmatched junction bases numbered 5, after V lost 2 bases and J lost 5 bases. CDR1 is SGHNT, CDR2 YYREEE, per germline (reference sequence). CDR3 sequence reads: CASSFGGTGGETQYF. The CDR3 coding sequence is TGTGCCAGCAGCTTCGGGGGGACAGGGGGGGAGACCCAGTACTTC.

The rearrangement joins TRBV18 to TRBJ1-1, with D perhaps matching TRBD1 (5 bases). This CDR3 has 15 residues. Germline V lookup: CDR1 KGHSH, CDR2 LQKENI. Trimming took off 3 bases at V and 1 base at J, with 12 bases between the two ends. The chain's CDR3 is CASSPTGGSNTEAFF. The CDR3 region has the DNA TGTGCCAGCTCACCCACGGGGGGATCGAACACTGAAGCTTTCTTT.

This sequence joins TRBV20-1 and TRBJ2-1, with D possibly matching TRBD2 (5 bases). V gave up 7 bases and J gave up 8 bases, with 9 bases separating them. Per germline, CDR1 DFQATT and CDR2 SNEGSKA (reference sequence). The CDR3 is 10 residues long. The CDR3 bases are TGCAGTGTTGCCGGGGATGAGCAGTTCTTC. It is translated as CSVAGDEQFF.

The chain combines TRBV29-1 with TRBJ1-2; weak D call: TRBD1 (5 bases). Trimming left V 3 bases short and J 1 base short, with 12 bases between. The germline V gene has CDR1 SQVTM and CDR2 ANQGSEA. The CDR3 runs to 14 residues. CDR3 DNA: TGCAGCGTTGACGCGGGGGGAGTTAACTATGGCTACACCTTC. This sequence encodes CSVDAGGVNYGYTF.

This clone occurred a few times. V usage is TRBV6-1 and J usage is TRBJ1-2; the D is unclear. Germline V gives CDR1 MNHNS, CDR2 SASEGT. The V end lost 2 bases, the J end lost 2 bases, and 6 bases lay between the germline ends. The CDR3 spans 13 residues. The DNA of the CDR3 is TGTGCCAGCAGTGAACGCAGGAACTATGGCTACACCTTC. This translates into CASSERRNYGYTF.

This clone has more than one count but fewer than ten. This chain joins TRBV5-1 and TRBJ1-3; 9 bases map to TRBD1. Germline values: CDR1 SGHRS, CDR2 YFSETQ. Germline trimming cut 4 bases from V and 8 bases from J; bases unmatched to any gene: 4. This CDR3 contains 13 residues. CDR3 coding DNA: TGCGCCAGCAGCGCGGACAGGGGAGACACCATATATTTT. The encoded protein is CASSADRGDTIYF.

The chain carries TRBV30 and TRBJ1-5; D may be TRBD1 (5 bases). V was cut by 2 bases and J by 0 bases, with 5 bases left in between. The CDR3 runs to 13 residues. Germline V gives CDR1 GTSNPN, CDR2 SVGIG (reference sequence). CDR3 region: CAWSRGSNQPQHF. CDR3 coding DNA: TGTGCCTGGAGTAGGGGTAGCAATCAGCCCCAGCATTTT. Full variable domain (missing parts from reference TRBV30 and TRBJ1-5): SQTIHQWPATLVQPVGSPLSLECTVEGTSNPNLYWYRQAAGRGLQLLFYSVGIGQISSEVPQNLSASRPQDRQFILSSKKLLLSDSGFYLCAWSRGSNQPQHFGDGTRLSIL.

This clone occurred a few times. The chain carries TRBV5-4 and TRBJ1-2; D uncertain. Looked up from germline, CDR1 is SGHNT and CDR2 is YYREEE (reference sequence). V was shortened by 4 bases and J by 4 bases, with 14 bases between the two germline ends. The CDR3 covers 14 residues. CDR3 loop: CASSRRSVPYGYTF. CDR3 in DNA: TGTGCCAGCAGCCGACGGAGTGTGCCCTATGGCTACACCTTC.